Shown below are 31 T cell receptor beta chains from a single sample sequenced in a study of radiation and T cells in renal cell carcinoma. TCRdb's table, derived via immunoSEQ multiplex PCR, lists solely in-frame clones and lacks some. The repertoire holds 100,000 to 150,000 clones, with more than 75% as singletons. Time point noted: blood 2 weeks post-SBRT. Treatment of the sample: 15 Gy SBRT to primary tumor, nephrectomy 4 weeks later. The material was blood, obtained from a patient whose treatment included radiotherapy and nephrectomy. Receptors originate from a woman between 65 and 79 years old with renal cell carcinoma.

V usage is TRBV5-6 and J usage is TRBJ2-3; maybe TRBD2 (5 bases). Germline assignment: CDR1 SGHDT and CDR2 YYEEEE. This CDR3 spans 15 amino acids. Deletions cut 6 bases from V and 4 bases from J, with 18 bases between. CDR3 sequence (DNA): TGTGCCAGCACCGTGGGTCGCGGGTTGGCAGATACGCAGTATTTT. Translation: CASTVGRGLADTQYF.

The chain employs TRBV5-4 and TRBJ1-1; D is possibly TRBD1 (5 bases). Germline-derived CDR1 and CDR2 are SGHNT and YYREEE (reference sequence). This CDR3 region has 14 residues. With 4 bases removed from V and 2 bases from J, the gap between germline ends came to 12 bases. CDR3 DNA sequence: TGTGCCAGCAGCCCGAGGGACGGAAACACTGAAGCTTTCTTT. Its translation: CASSPRDGNTEAFF. The complete variable domain, with remaining parts taken from reference TRBV5-4 and TRBJ1-1, reads ETGVTQSPTHLIKTRGQQVTLRCSSQSGHNTVSWYQQALGQGPQFIFQYYREEENGRGNFPPRFSGLQFPNYSSELNVNALELDDSALYLCASSPRDGNTEAFFGQGTRLTVV.

The chain is built from TRBV19 and TRBJ2-3; no clear D gene. Trimming stripped 3 bases from V and 2 bases from J, with 12 bases between. CDR1 is LNHDA and CDR2 is SQIVND in the germline V gene (reference sequence). The CDR3 extends over 15 amino acids. CDR3: CASSMGRKNTDTQYF. The CDR3 DNA reads as TGTGCCAGTAGTATGGGCCGGAAAAACACAGATACGCAGTATTTT.

The chain couples TRBV28 to TRBJ1-3, with 9 bases that match TRBD1. The V segment lost 5 bases and the J segment 8 bases; nucleotides outside the gene matches: 10. Germline V CDR1 and CDR2: MDHEN, SYDVKM. This CDR3 has 15 residues. The CDR3 reads CASSVPGQGRDTIYF. Here the CDR3 DNA reads TGTGCCAGCAGTGTCCCGGGACAGGGAAGAGACACCATATATTTT.

This sequence joins TRBV6-1 and TRBJ1-2; possibly TRBD1 for D (5 bases). CDR3 length: 13 residues. The germline V and J ends were trimmed by 4 bases and 4 bases, with 10 bases remaining between them. CDR1 is MNHNS and CDR2 is SASEGT in the germline V gene. This CDR3 is CASSVRVSYGYTF. The CDR3 DNA sequence: TGTGCCAGCAGTGTCAGGGTGAGCTATGGCTACACCTTC.

The J gene is TRBJ2-5, the V gene TRBV2; perhaps D is TRBD1 or TRBD2 (5 bases each). Germline V gene data show CDR1 as SNHLY and CDR2 as FYNNEI. V was cut by 6 bases and J by 1 base, with 9 bases left in between. The CDR3 totals 13 residues. The CDR3 region has the DNA TGTGCCAGCAGCCGGGACCTCCAAGAGACCCAGTACTTC. This encodes CASSRDLQETQYF.

This chain links TRBV29-1 with TRBJ2-2, with D perhaps TRBD1 (6 bases). V lost 5 bases and J lost 7, with 11 bases in between. The CDR3 loop spans 12 amino acids. From germline, CDR1 is SQVTM and CDR2 ANQGSEA. CDR3 region: CSVLRGVGELFF. As DNA, the CDR3 is TGCAGCGTTCTCAGGGGTGTCGGGGAGCTGTTTTTT.

The table lists this clone with a count of one. The chain carries TRBV7-9 and TRBJ1-1, with TRBD1 as a possible D gene (5 bases). The germline V gene encodes CDR1 SEHNR and CDR2 FQNEAQ (reference sequence). The CDR3 has 14 residues. V lost 6 bases and J lost 5, with 16 bases in between. Here the CDR3 reads CASRPGRVTTEAFF. Written as DNA, the CDR3 is TGTGCCAGCAGGCCCGGCAGGGTTACGACTGAAGCTTTCTTT. Using reference TRBV7-9 and TRBJ1-1 for the parts outside the CDR3, the full variable domain is DTGVSQNPRHKITKRGQNVTFRCDPISEHNRLYWYRQTLGQGPEFLTYFQNEAQLEKSRLLSDRFSAERPKGSFSTLEIQRTEQGDSAMYLCASRPGRVTTEAFFGQGTRLTVV.

The V call is TRBV28, the J call TRBJ1-5; tentative D call: TRBD1 (5 bases). CDR1 is MDHEN and CDR2 is SYDVKM in the germline V gene. V was pared by 3 bases and J by 4 bases, with 13 bases between. The CDR3 consists of 15 residues. The CDR3 loop reads CASSFRQGWNQPQHF. DNA of the CDR3: TGTGCCAGCAGTTTCCGGCAGGGTTGGAATCAGCCCCAGCATTTT. The whole variable domain, remainder taken from reference TRBV28 and TRBJ1-5, is DVKVTQSSRYLVKRTGEKVFLECVQDMDHENMFWYRQDPGLGLRLIYFSYDVKMKEKGDIPEGYSVSREKKERFSLILESASTNQTSMYLCASSFRQGWNQPQHFGDGTRLSIL.

This clone was picked up a small number of times. The chain employs TRBV29-1 and TRBJ1-2; D is unclear. Per germline, CDR1 SQVTM and CDR2 ANQGSEA. This CDR3 is built from 9 residues. Between the trimmed V and J ends, which lost 3 bases and 8 bases, there was a span of 4 bases. CDR3 bases: TGCAGCGTTGAGCCAGGCTACACCTTC. Its protein product is CSVEPGYTF.

This clone was observed a single time. The V call is TRBV19, the J call TRBJ1-5; D gene uncertain. CDR3 size: 15 residues. Per the germline V gene, CDR1 is LNHDA and CDR2 is SQIVND (reference sequence). V was shortened by 2 bases and J by 0 bases, with 8 bases between the two germline ends. CDR3 sequence reads: CASSISTASNQPQHF. The CDR3 DNA is TGTGCCAGTAGTATATCAACCGCTAGCAATCAGCCCCAGCATTTT. Looking up the rest from reference TRBV19 and TRBJ1-5 gives the full variable domain: DGGITQSPKYLFRKEGQNVTLSCEQNLNHDAMYWYRQDPGQGLRLIYYSQIVNDFQKGDIAEGYSVSREKKESFPLTVTSAQKNPTAFYLCASSISTASNQPQHFGDGTRLSIL.

Of note for this clone: Other nucleotide sequences from this sample produce the same CDR3. This rearrangement joins TRBV2 to TRBJ1-1, with D unresolved. The germline V gene encodes CDR1 SNHLY and CDR2 FYNNEI. The CDR3 spans 13 residues. Trimming stripped 4 bases from V and 1 base from J, with 7 bases between. CDR3 protein: CASSVEGNTEAFF. The CDR3 bases are TGTGCCAGCAGTGTAGAAGGGAACACTGAAGCTTTCTTT.

V and J are TRBV9 and TRBJ1-3, with 8 nucleotides matching TRBD1. The germline V gene encodes CDR1 SGDLS and CDR2 YYNGEE. This CDR3 comprises 15 residues. Losses at the gene ends were 3 bases for V and 4 bases for J; bases not matched to a gene: 6. CDR3 amino acids: CASSEGTGPGNTIYF. The CDR3 region has the DNA TGTGCCAGCAGCGAGGGGACAGGCCCCGGAAACACCATATATTTT.

The chain recombines TRBV20-1 with TRBJ1-2; D gene uncertain. The CDR3 loop spans 10 amino acids. Trimming stripped 6 bases from V and 4 bases from J, with 6 bases between. Germline V gene lookup returns CDR1 DFQATT and CDR2 SNEGSKA (reference sequence). The CDR3 coding sequence is TGCAGTGCGAGAAGCTATGGCTACACCTTC. It translates to CSARSYGYTF.

This chain joins TRBV5-8 and TRBJ2-3; D uncertain. The germline CDR1 and CDR2 sequences are SGHTS and YDEGEE. The V end lost 10 bases, the J end lost 0 bases, and 15 bases lay between the germline ends. The CDR3 sequence is 14 residues long. In DNA form, the CDR3 reads TGTGCCTCCTCCCTGTCGGCTAGCACAGATACGCAGTATTTT. Translation: CASSLSASTDTQYF. The variable domain in full, with the rest retrieved from reference TRBV5-8 and TRBJ2-3, is EAGVTQSPTHLIKTRGQQATLRCSPISGHTSVYWYQQALGLGLQFLLWYDEGEERNRGNFPPRFSGRQFPNYSSELNVNALELEDSALYLCASSLSASTDTQYFGPGTRLTVL.

This rearrangement joins TRBV10-3 to TRBJ2-3, with D perhaps TRBD1 (6 bases). The CDR3 is made up of 16 amino acids. CDR1 is ENHRY, CDR2 SYGVKD, per germline. V was pared by 6 bases and J by 5 bases, with 21 bases between. The CDR3 sequence: CAIRGADGNFRDTQYF. The CDR3 DNA sequence: TGTGCCATCAGGGGGGCGGACGGGAATTTCAGAGATACGCAGTATTTT.

The chain links TRBV6-6 to TRBJ1-3, with D possibly being TRBD1 (5 bases). Trimming pared 5 bases from V and 4 bases from J, leaving 9 bases between. Germline V lookup: CDR1 MNHNY, CDR2 SVGAGI (reference sequence). CDR3 length: 13 residues. In DNA, the CDR3 is TGTGCCAGCAGTCCGGGACGGGGAAACACCATATATTTT. Translation gives CASSPGRGNTIYF.

This chain links TRBV7-3 with TRBJ1-1; 7 bases match TRBD1. With 2 bases clipped from V and 1 base from J, the junction kept 4 bases outside the gene matches. CDR1 is SGHTA and CDR2 is FQGTGA in the germline V gene. The CDR3 spans 15 residues. CDR3 in amino acids: CASSLYRGTNTEAFF. Here the CDR3 DNA reads TGTGCCAGCAGCTTATACAGGGGTACGAACACTGAAGCTTTCTTT.

The V call is TRBV5-6, the J call TRBJ1-5, with TRBD1 as a possible D gene (5 bases). The CDR3 runs to 17 residues. CDR1 is SGHDT and CDR2 is YYEEEE in the germline V gene. V lost 4 bases and J 1 base, leaving 18 bases between the germline ends. In DNA, the CDR3 is TGTGCCAGCAGCCTATCCCAGGGCAGGGTGAGCAATCAGCCCCAGCATTTT. Amino acids: CASSLSQGRVSNQPQHF.

The chain couples TRBV28 to TRBJ2-4; D is undetermined. CDR1 MDHEN and CDR2 SYDVKM come from the germline V gene. Trimming took off 2 bases at V and 5 bases at J, with 13 bases between the two ends. The CDR3 loop spans 15 amino acids. The CDR3 sequence is CASSLGVVGQNIQYF. The CDR3 DNA sequence: TGTGCCAGCAGTTTAGGGGTAGTGGGCCAAAACATTCAGTACTTC.

J is TRBJ2-1 and V is TRBV19; D unclear. Germline assignment: CDR1 LNHDA and CDR2 SQIVND (reference sequence). Trimming shortened V by 10 bases and J by 3 bases, and 7 bases separated the two germline ends. This CDR3 is 11 amino acids long. As DNA, the CDR3 is TGTGCCACTTGGTACTACAATGAGCAGTTCTTC. Translation: CATWYYNEQFF.

The chain combines TRBV7-2 with TRBJ1-1; TRBD1 agrees at 11 bases. CDR3 length: 15 residues. J was trimmed by 6 bases and V by 5 bases; bases with no gene match: 8. Looked up from germline, CDR1 is SGHTA and CDR2 is FQGNSA. CDR3 in amino acids: CASSPGGTGGAEAFF. The CDR3 DNA is TGTGCCAGCAGCCCAGGTGGGACAGGGGGGGCTGAAGCTTTCTTT.

The J gene is TRBJ2-3, the V gene TRBV4-2, with 7 bases lining up with TRBD2. Germline values: CDR1 LGHNA, CDR2 YNFKEQ. The CDR3 is 15 residues long. J lost 5 bases, V lost 1 base, and 6 bases had no gene match. Here the CDR3 DNA reads TGTGCCAGCAGCCAAGCTCGGACTAGAGAAGATACGCAGTATTTT. Translation: CASSQARTREDTQYF.

The V and J genes are TRBV5-1 and TRBJ2-7, with 9 positions matching TRBD1. Trimming cost V 4 bases and J 4 bases; bases outside gene matches: 6. Germline values: CDR1 SGHRS, CDR2 YFSETQ. The CDR3 is 14 residues long. The CDR3 coding sequence is TGCGCCAGCAGCCCAGGGGACAGGGATTACGAGCAGTACTTC. Protein product: CASSPGDRDYEQYF.

The rearrangement joins TRBV7-8 to TRBJ1-1; 10 bases fit TRBD1. The CDR3 covers 21 residues. The germline CDR1 and CDR2 sequences are SGHVS and FQNEAQ. With V trimmed by 5 bases and J by 6 bases, 27 bases remained unmatched. The CDR3 nucleotides read TGTGCCAGCAGCCTACGGACAGGGGGAAAGTGGGGACAGACCCGCGGGGCTGAAGCTTTCTTT. Amino acids: CASSLRTGGKWGQTRGAEAFF. Supplemented by reference TRBV7-8 and TRBJ1-1, the full variable domain reads GAGVSQSPRYKVAKRGQDVALRCDPISGHVSLFWYQQALGQGPEFLTYFQNEAQLDKSGLPSDRFFAERPEGSVSTLKIQRTQQEDSAVYLCASSLRTGGKWGQTRGAEAFFGQGTRLTVV.

The chain is built from TRBV5-8 and TRBJ2-7; D uncertain. Germline V lookup: CDR1 SGHTS, CDR2 YDEGEE. Trimming took 7 bases from V and 4 from J, leaving 9 bases between them. This CDR3 comprises 11 residues. CDR3 coding DNA: TGTGCCAGCGGCCGTGTTTACGAGCAGTACTTC. This gives the protein CASGRVYEQYF.

This chain links TRBV5-1 with TRBJ1-2; D call uncertain. The CDR3 is 13 amino acids. Trimming pared 3 bases from V and 0 bases from J, leaving 6 bases between. Germline V gene data show CDR1 as SGHRS and CDR2 as YFSETQ. The CDR3 region has the DNA TGCGCCAGCAGCTCTGCCGCTAACTATGGCTACACCTTC. Translated, it gives CASSSAANYGYTF.

The chain uses TRBV7-2 and TRBJ2-5, with 10 bases lining up with TRBD2. The junction had 5 bases not matched to a gene; V was cut back by 1 base and J by 0 bases. The germline V gene encodes CDR1 SGHTA and CDR2 FQGNSA. The CDR3 is 17 amino acids. In DNA, the CDR3 is TGTGCCAGCAGCTTAGTGGGAGCGGGGGGGAACCAAGAGACCCAGTACTTC. Amino acids: CASSLVGAGGNQETQYF.

This rearrangement joins TRBV29-1 to TRBJ2-1; D may match TRBD1 or TRBD2 (5 bases each). V was shortened by 2 bases and J by 7 bases, with 12 bases between the two germline ends. The CDR3 consists of 13 residues. The germline gives CDR1 SQVTM, CDR2 ANQGSEA. The CDR3 reads CSVEIRGTNEQFF. Written as DNA, the CDR3 is TGCAGCGTTGAAATTCGGGGCACTAATGAGCAGTTCTTC.

This clone was recorded only once. The V and J genes are TRBV6-5 and TRBJ1-2; 9 bases are a match to TRBD1. The CDR3 is 16 amino acids. V shed 4 bases, J shed 4 bases, and the junction held 10 bases outside the gene matches. Germline V gene data show CDR1 as MNHEY and CDR2 as SVGAGI. CDR3 residues: CASSSHGQGPIYGYTF. In DNA, the CDR3 is TGTGCCAGCAGTTCTCACGGACAGGGGCCCATCTATGGCTACACCTTC.

This chain connects TRBV2 to TRBJ2-7, with D tentatively TRBD1 (6 bases). V was trimmed by 6 bases and J by 0 bases, leaving 6 bases between them. The CDR3 has 12 residues. Germline CDR1 is SNHLY and CDR2 is FYNNEI. CDR3 coding DNA: TGTGCCAGCAGGGACAGCTCCTACGAGCAGTACTTC. This encodes CASRDSSYEQYF.